The 14 T cell receptor beta chains below come from one sample, sequenced in a study of TIL therapy for anti-PD-1-resistant metastatic lung cancer. Sequencing used immunoSEQ v3. TCRdb's copy holds only in-frame clones and misses some; the assay was immunoSEQ multiplex PCR. The sample has 95,000 or so clones, about two thirds seen once; the top ten hold about 10%. Time point given: pre-treatment sample, taken before nivolumab and TIL therapy. Most excised metastases sampled were pleural nodules or supraclavicular lymph nodes. This sample comprised tumor tissue, obtained at baseline. The origin of the receptors is a person aged 25-85 years with non-small cell lung cancer.

This clone occurred a few times. The gene calls are TRBV5-1 and TRBJ1-1; possibly TRBD1 for D (6 bases). There are 13 residues in the CDR3. Germline V gene lookup returns CDR1 SGHRS and CDR2 YFSETQ. V lost 3 bases and J lost 4, with 10 bases in between. CDR3 protein: CASSYTGTTEAFF. The CDR3 DNA is TGCGCCAGCAGCTATACAGGGACCACTGAAGCTTTCTTT. Variable domain in full (rest from reference TRBV5-1 and TRBJ1-1): KAGVTQTPRYLIKTRGQQVTLSCSPISGHRSVSWYQQTPGQGLQFLFEYFSETQRNKGNFPGRFSGRQFSNSRSEMNVSTLELGDSALYLCASSYTGTTEAFFGQGTRLTVV.

This chain uses TRBV5-1 with TRBJ2-1; 7 bases are a match to TRBD1. The trim removed 0 bases at V and 4 bases at J, leaving 4 bases unmatched. Germline V CDR1 and CDR2: SGHRS, YFSETQ. The CDR3 covers 15 residues. The CDR3 spells CASSLAETGYNEQFF. The CDR3 coding sequence is TGCGCCAGCAGCTTGGCCGAGACAGGGTACAATGAGCAGTTCTTC.

V is TRBV27 and J is TRBJ2-7; TRBD2 matches at 7 bases. Germline values: CDR1 MNHEY, CDR2 SMNVEV (reference sequence). The CDR3 sequence is 13 residues long. Germline trimming cut 8 bases from V and 7 bases from J; bases unmatched to any gene: 11. CDR3 region: CASGVAGRNEQYF. CDR3 nucleotide sequence: TGTGCCAGCGGAGTAGCGGGTAGAAATGAGCAGTACTTC.

The rearrangement links TRBV3-1 (or the pseudogene TRBV3-2) to TRBJ2-7, with 7 positions matching TRBD1. J gave up 2 bases and V 2 bases, and 12 bases lay outside the gene matches. This CDR3 contains 17 residues. Germline CDR1 and CDR2: LGHDT and YNNKEL (reference sequence). CDR3 coding DNA: TGTGCCAGCAGCCAAACCACCATCAGGACAGGTCCCTACGAGCAGTACTTC. It yields the protein CASSQTTIRTGPYEQYF.

This sequence joins TRBV10-1 and TRBJ2-5; D is ambiguous. Trimming stripped 2 bases from V and 5 bases from J, with 9 bases between. This CDR3 is 13 amino acids long. Germline V gene sequence: CDR1 WNHNN, CDR2 SYGVQD (reference sequence). The DNA for the CDR3 is TGCGCCAGCAGTGAGGTCAGAGCGGAGACCCAGTACTTC. Its translation: CASSEVRAETQYF.

The genes are TRBV4-2 and TRBJ1-2; D not certain. The CDR3 covers 19 residues. V lost 2 bases to trimming and J lost 4 bases, with 26 bases between them. Germline lookup yields CDR1 LGHNA and CDR2 YNFKEQ. The CDR3, as DNA: TGTGCCAGCAGCCAATCCGTGCCCCCATTCGTTTCGGTTCCCTATGGCTACACCTTC. Protein sequence: CASSQSVPPFVSVPYGYTF.

This clone has only a few counts. V usage is TRBV30 and J usage is TRBJ2-3, with a tentative D call TRBD2 (7 bases). In germline, CDR1 is GTSNPN, CDR2 SVGIG (reference sequence). Trimming cost V 0 bases and J 2 bases, with 15 bases left between them. The CDR3 has 16 amino acids. The CDR3 bases are TGTGCCTGGAGTGTTCGTGGCGGGGGCTTCACAGATACGCAGTATTTT. It codes for CAWSVRGGGFTDTQYF.

V is TRBV3-1 (or the pseudogene TRBV3-2) and J is TRBJ1-4; D is unclear. V was pared by 2 bases and J by 0 bases, with 4 bases between. Germline CDR1 is LGHDT and CDR2 is YNNKEL (reference sequence). The CDR3 has 14 amino acids. The CDR3 protein is CASSQISTNEKLFF. CDR3 nucleotide sequence: TGTGCCAGCAGCCAAATCTCAACTAATGAAAAACTGTTTTTT.

J is TRBJ2-6 and V is TRBV5-8, with a weak D call TRBD2 (5 bases). The CDR3 is 15 residues long. The germline V and J ends were trimmed by 4 bases and 0 bases, with 8 bases remaining between them. Germline values: CDR1 SGHTS, CDR2 YDEGEE. In DNA form, the CDR3 reads TGTGCCAGCAGCCGGACTCCCTCTGGGGCCAACGTCCTGACTTTC. Encoded protein: CASSRTPSGANVLTF.

This chain joins TRBV30 and TRBJ2-7; tentatively, D is TRBD1 or TRBD2 (6 bases each). Between the trimmed V and J ends, which lost 4 bases and 6 bases, there was a span of 13 bases. The CDR3 loop spans 12 amino acids. CDR1 is GTSNPN, CDR2 SVGIG, per germline (reference sequence). DNA of the CDR3: TGTGCCTGGAACTTAGGGGGGACCGAGCAGTACTTC. It is translated as CAWNLGGTEQYF.

This chain uses TRBV5-5 with TRBJ1-5, with D perhaps matching TRBD1 (6 bases). Germline CDR1 and CDR2: SGHKS and YYEKEE (reference sequence). The CDR3 has 15 residues. V lost 3 bases to trimming and J lost 6 bases, with 16 bases between them. In DNA, the CDR3 is TGTGCCAGCAGCTGGAACAGGGATCCCCCTCAGCCCCAGCATTTT. It is translated as CASSWNRDPPQPQHF. The complete variable domain, with remaining parts taken from reference TRBV5-5 and TRBJ1-5, reads DAGVTQSPTHLIKTRGQQVTLRCSPISGHKSVSWYQQVLGQGPQFIFQYYEKEERGRGNFPDRFSARQFPNYSSELNVNALLLGDSALYLCASSWNRDPPQPQHFGDGTRLSIL.

The chain has TRBV27 and TRBJ1-2, with a weak D call TRBD1 (5 bases). V was clipped by 4 bases and J by 0 bases, with 33 bases between them. CDR1 MNHEY and CDR2 SMNVEV come from the germline V gene (reference sequence). The CDR3 is 22 residues long. In DNA, the CDR3 is TGTGCCAGCAGTTCCCTAAAAATTGGGGGGGTGGCGGGAACTGGTGCTAACTATGGCTACACCTTC. Encoded protein: CASSSLKIGGVAGTGANYGYTF.

The rearrangement joins TRBV6-6 to TRBJ2-7; 9 bases are a match to TRBD2. Germline V lookup: CDR1 MNHNY, CDR2 SVGAGI (reference sequence). The CDR3 extends over 15 amino acids. After removal of 5 bases from V and 5 bases from J, the junction contained 10 bases not matched to a gene. The CDR3 here is CASSPQASGADEQYF. CDR3 in DNA: TGTGCCAGCAGTCCTCAGGCTAGCGGGGCGGACGAGCAGTACTTC.

The gene calls are TRBV5-1 and TRBJ2-7; unclear D gene. The germline V gene has CDR1 SGHRS and CDR2 YFSETQ. The CDR3 has 11 residues. The ends were cut back, 6 bases at V and 3 bases at J, with 7 bases in the middle. The CDR3 is CASKTGYEQYF. CDR3 sequence (DNA): TGCGCCAGCAAGACTGGCTACGAGCAGTACTTC.